The clone carrying this T cell receptor (beta chain) was counted a single time. Using immunoSEQ multiplex PCR, the repertoire was profiled, and TCRdb retains in-frame clones only, with some absent. This sample carries 12,000 to 15,000 clones, 85% of them seen once, and the ten largest clones take 1.1% to 1.5%. These data belong to a study of tumour-infiltrating T cells in Burkitt lymphoma. Per the germline V gene, CDR1 is SGHTA and CDR2 is FQGTGA. The ends were cut back, 1 base at V and 1 base at J, with 11 bases in the middle. There are 16 residues in the CDR3. Sequencing was performed on tumor tissue. The TCR sequence derives from a human donor with diffuse large B-cell lymphoma. The chain carries TRBV7-3 and TRBJ2-1, with D possibly being TRBD2 (6 bases). CDR3 bases: TGTGCCAGCAGCTTAAATGGCGGGGCGTCCTACAATGAGCAGTTCTTC. Its translation is CASSLNGGASYNEQFF.